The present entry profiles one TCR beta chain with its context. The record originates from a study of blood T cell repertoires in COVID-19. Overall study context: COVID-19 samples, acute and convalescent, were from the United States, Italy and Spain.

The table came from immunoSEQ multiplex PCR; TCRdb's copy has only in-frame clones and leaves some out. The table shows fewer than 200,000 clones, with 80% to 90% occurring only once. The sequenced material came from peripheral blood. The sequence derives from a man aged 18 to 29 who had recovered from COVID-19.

CDR3 in amino acids: CASSEQGHSYEQYF. The DNA for the CDR3 is TGTGCCAGCAGTGAACAGGGGCACTCCTACGAGCAGTACTTC. The chain uses TRBV2 and TRBJ2-7; a weak D match, TRBD1 (6 bases). The CDR3 contains 14 residues. Trimming took 2 bases from V and 0 from J, leaving 8 bases between them. CDR1 is SNHLY and CDR2 is FYNNEI in the germline V gene.